This paragraph covers one TCR beta chain sequence. Its specificity is not known. The CDR3 is 17 amino acids. Trimming cost V 4 bases and J 3 bases, with 22 bases left between them. CDR1 is MNHNS and CDR2 is SASEGT in the germline V gene. This entry is derived from a study of cytomegalovirus exposure and HLA in healthy donors. General observations from the study: Several of the most significant clusters appeared, in a later analysis, to be linked to common viral pathogens. CMV antigen specificity was confirmed in vitro for three CMV-associated chains.

13 Jbeta primers and 60 Vbeta primers were used for the PCR. Generated by immunoSEQ multiplex PCR, the TCRdb table keeps only in-frame clones and is missing some. The data contain some 110,000 clones, roughly 83% of them singletons. This TCR derives from a woman aged 18-35 years in good health and CMV-seropositive. The sequenced sample was PBMCs. This rearrangement joins TRBV6-1 to TRBJ2-7; D perhaps matches TRBD2 (6 bases). CDR3 bases: TGTGCCAGCAGTGGGGCTATTAGCGGAGCCTTCCTCTACGAGCAGTACTTC. Its protein product is CASSGAISGAFLYEQYF.